The 12 T cell receptor beta chains listed next were all sequenced from one sample in a study of T cells expressing NK-cell markers. Using the 5' RACE reads, TCRdb records one entry per CDR3 protein without DNA. The listing records about 260,000 distinct CDR3 sequences. Sequencing input: blood T cells: a sorted CD56 or NKG2C T cell subset, CD4+ or CD8+ T cells, or bulk PBMC T cells (not recorded which). The receptors derive from a man between 18 and 29 years old in good health.

The gene calls are TRBV27 and TRBJ2-7; TCRdb's D call, TRBD1, is unchecked because there is no DNA. CDR1 is MNHEY, CDR2 SMNVEV, per germline (reference sequence). CDR3 length: 15 amino acids. The CDR3 reads CASGLSWRSTYEQYF.

The chain links TRBV5-1 to TRBJ2-1; TCRdb returns TRBD2, unconfirmable since there is no DNA. CDR1 and CDR2 (germline): SGHRS, YFSETQ. This CDR3 has 16 residues. CDR3 in amino acids: CASSPPGLAGQNEQFF.

This rearrangement joins TRBV2 to TRBJ2-1. Per germline, CDR1 SNHLY and CDR2 FYNNEI. The CDR3 is 13 residues long. The CDR3 is CASHSGDYNEQFF.

The chain recombines TRBV12-3 or TRBV12-4 with TRBJ2-2. The CDR3 covers 13 residues. This CDR3 reads CASSLYSTGELFF.

The CDR3 protein is CASRTSGRWSDTQYF. This chain uses TRBV27 with TRBJ2-3; TCRdb names TRBD2, which stays unverified in the absence of DNA. The length of the CDR3 is 15 residues. From germline, CDR1 is MNHEY and CDR2 SMNVEV (reference sequence).

The chain combines TRBV10-3 with TRBJ2-1. The CDR3 has 11 amino acids. Germline V gene data show CDR1 as ENHRY and CDR2 as SYGVKD. The CDR3 sequence: CATISVNEQFF.

This chain uses TRBV27 with TRBJ2-1; TCRdb proposes TRBD1, but this gene call is untestable without DNA. This CDR3 region has 16 residues. Germline CDR1 reads MNHEY; CDR2 reads SMNVEV (reference sequence). The CDR3 sequence: CASSFMLQGGRNEQFF.

CDR3 sequence reads: CASKDGITEAFF. The chain carries TRBV6-1 and TRBJ1-1. This CDR3 comprises 12 residues. CDR1 MNHNS and CDR2 SASEGT come from the germline V gene.

This chain uses TRBV12-3 or TRBV12-4 with TRBJ2-3; TCRdb's assignment of TRBD1 cannot be checked, as there is no DNA. This CDR3 has 16 amino acids. The CDR3 is CASSLGRGASTDTQYF.

The chain combines TRBV29-1 with TRBJ1-1; absent DNA, TCRdb's TRBD1 call cannot be checked. Germline values: CDR1 SQVTM, CDR2 ANQGSEA. This CDR3 has 13 residues. This chain's CDR3 is CSLSGQGNTEAFF.

The V call is TRBV4-3, the J call TRBJ2-1; there is no DNA to check the TCRdb D call of TRBD2. Germline assignment: CDR1 LGHNA and CDR2 YSLEER. CDR3 length: 15 amino acids. This chain's CDR3 is CASSQDGGRAWEQFF.

The chain's CDR3 is CASSPEAGRPTDTQYF. V usage is TRBV12-3 or TRBV12-4 and J usage is TRBJ2-3; lacking DNA, the TRBD1 call made by TCRdb goes unchecked. The CDR3 runs to 16 residues.